Given below is one T cell receptor beta chain in context. The antigen remains unidentified. This sample is part of a study of shared clonotypes between healthy human individuals. Study overall: Per-donor plates numbered three CD4 naive, three CD4 memory, two CD8 naive and one CD8 memory.

CDR3 length: 13 amino acids. The V and J ends lost 7 bases and 6 bases, in that order; junction bases with no gene match: 5. Germline V gene lookup returns CDR1 MDHEN and CDR2 SYDVKM. Findings and limits, study-wide: A handful of donors shared about 5% of their naive CD4 clonotypes.

Deep-level running was used for the assay. Template for every sorted-subset replicate PCR totaled roughly 200 ng DNA, roughly 30,000 T cell genomes. Here immunoSEQ multiplex PCR was the method, and the copy in TCRdb shows in-frame clones only, minus some. The data contain approximately 2.4 million clones, under 97% of them singletons. Sequences were obtained from naive CD4+ T cells sorted from blood. Subset defined: CD45RA+ positively selected. This clonotype was obtained from a man aged 18 to 30 in good health. J is TRBJ2-4 and V is TRBV28; 8 positions agree with TRBD2. The CDR3, as DNA: TGTGCCAGCATGAGCGGGGGATCAAACATTCAGTACTTC. Protein: CASMSGGSNIQYF.